The rows below give T cell receptor beta chains drawn from one sample of a study of blood T cells in healthy people across ages. A single record per CDR3 protein comes from TCRdb applying MiXCR to the 5' RACE reads. The repertoire consists of about 1.5 million distinct CDR3 sequences, with roughly 43% occurring once and the leading ten covering approximately 4%. The specimen was blood. All receptors come from a woman aged 18-29 years in good health. The CDR3 runs from the conserved cysteine through the conserved F or W. The D gene is left open where the match is weak. A row's size may be missing; if present it is once, few, many or a size class.

clone_size j_call v_call d_call cdr3_nt cdr3_aa
NA TRBJ2-1 TRBV27 TRBD1 TGTGCCAGCAGTCCCAGACAGGGGCGGTATGAGCAGTTCTTC CASSPRQGRYEQFF
NA TRBJ1-1 TRBV27 TRBD1 TGTGCCAGCAGTTCCACAGGGGGCGAGACTGAAGCTTTCTTT CASSSTGGETEAFF
NA TRBJ2-7 TRBV7-2 NA TGTGCCAGCAGCTCGAACGTTCGCTACGAGCAGTACTTC CASSSNVRYEQYF
NA TRBJ2-7 TRBV18 TRBD1 TGTGCCAGCTCGGGGGACAGGGGGGGCATCCACGAGCAGTACTTC CASSGDRGGIHEQYF
NA TRBJ2-7 TRBV27 TRBD1 TGTGCCAGCAACCCGACAGGGCTGGGCTACGAGCAGTACTTC CASNPTGLGYEQYF
NA TRBJ2-3 TRBV25-1 TRBD2 TGTGCCAGCAGTGAAAAGCGGGGGGCCCTATCCAGCACAGATACGCAGTATTTT CASSEKRGALSSTDTQYF
NA TRBJ2-1 TRBV12-3/TRBV12-4 TRBD2 TGTGCCAGCAGTTTTTTGGGGGAGGGCAATGAGCAGTTCTTC CASSFLGEGNEQFF
NA TRBJ2-5 TRBV7-2 TRBD2 TGTGCCAGCAGCTTTTTAGCGGGGGCTCAAGAGACCCAGTACTTC CASSFLAGAQETQYF
once TRBJ2-1 TRBV7-9 NA TGTGCCAGCAGCTTAGGGAACACCCGAGGTGAGCAGTTCTTC CASSLGNTRGEQFF
NA TRBJ2-1 TRBV7-2 NA TGTGCCACCTGGGTCAGCTCCTACAATGAGCTGTACTTC CATWVSSYNELYF
NA TRBJ1-4 TRBV20-1 NA TGCAGTGCTAGAGGTTGGGGGCGGGGAGAAAAACTGTTTTTT CSARGWGRGEKLFF
NA TRBJ2-5 TRBV2 NA TGTGCCAGCAGGGGGATCATCGTCCAAGAGACCCAGTACTTC CASRGIIVQETQYF